This T cell receptor (beta chain) is drawn from a study of CD8 T cells in Susac syndrome. Random hexamers were used to reverse transcribe roughly 0.5 to 1 ug of RNA. Amplification of TCR beta CDR3 spanned 54 Vbeta and 13 Jbeta via immunoSEQ multiplex PCR. TCRdb called the immunoSEQ multiplex PCR reads again in MiXCR, with one record for every CDR3 protein. Among fewer than 85,000 distinct CDR3 sequences listed, approximately 95% were seen once. CDR1 GTSNPN and CDR2 SVGIG come from the germline V gene (reference sequence). The CDR3 sequence is 17 residues long. The V and J ends lost 1 base and 1 base, in that order; junction bases with no gene match: 11. The authors negatively isolated CD8+ and CD4+ T cells and FACS-enriched TEMRA cells.

The chain recombines TRBV30 with TRBJ2-3; 7 nucleotides match TRBD2. The specimen sequenced was CD8+ T cells from PBMCs. The source of this sequence is a human donor with Susac syndrome. CDR3 loop: CAWSDPLKGGGTDTQYF. Written as DNA, the CDR3 is TGTGCCTGGAGTGATCCTCTGAAGGGAGGGGGCACAGATACGCAGTATTTT.